Listed below are T cell receptor beta chains from one sample, sequenced in a study of blood T cell repertoires in COVID-19. Profiled with immunoSEQ multiplex PCR; TCRdb holds only in-frame clones, not every one. The repertoire has fewer than 250,000 clones, approximately 90% of them found once; the top ten carry 0.75% to 1%. Sequencing input: peripheral blood. Receptors were obtained from a man aged 60 to 75 with COVID-19, enrolled during active disease. Each CDR3 is given with its conserved first and last residue. D genes are given only for firm matches. Size tells how often a clone was seen (once, few, many) or the class of an expanded clone, and some rows leave it out.

>few|TRBJ2-4|TRBV28|TRBD2
CASRGTSGSKAKNIQYF
TGTGCCAGCAGGGGGACTAGCGGGAGCAAGGCCAAAAACATTCAGTACTTC
>-|TRBJ1-1|TRBV5-4|TRBD1
CASSSDRGLNTEAFF
TGTGCCAGCAGCTCCGACAGGGGACTAAACACTGAAGCTTTCTTT
>-|TRBJ2-7|TRBV19|TRBD1
CASSIDPGQQYEQYF
TGTGCCAGTAGTATAGATCCGGGACAGCAGTACGAGCAGTACTTC
>-|TRBJ2-3|TRBV30|-
CAWSTGGIDTQYF
TGTGCCTGGAGTACTGGGGGGATAGATACGCAGTATTTT
>-|TRBJ2-4|TRBV20-1|-
CSASAKNIQYF
TGCAGTGCTAGCGCGAAAAACATTCAGTACTTC
>-|TRBJ2-1|TRBV7-6|TRBD1
CASSQGQGFDEQFF
TGTGCCAGCAGCCAGGGACAGGGGTTCGATGAGCAGTTCTTC
>-|TRBJ1-6|TRBV10-2|TRBD1
CASRTETGGDSPLHF
TGCGCCAGCAGGACCGAAACAGGGGGAGATTCACCCCTCCACTTT
>-|TRBJ2-7|TRBV4-3|-
CASSQDWRAYEQYF
TGCGCCAGCAGCCAAGATTGGAGGGCCTACGAGCAGTACTTC
>-|TRBJ1-1|TRBV12-3/TRBV12-4|-
CASSSLGGTEAFF
TGTGCCAGCAGTTCCCTCGGTGGCACTGAAGCTTTCTTT
>-|TRBJ2-7|TRBV28|-
CASSPRYEQYF
TGTGCCAGCAGTCCCAGATACGAGCAGTACTTC
>-|TRBJ1-2|TRBV19|TRBD1
CASASAGGWDGYTF
TGTGCCAGTGCGTCGGCAGGGGGCTGGGATGGCTACACCTTC
>-|TRBJ1-2|TRBV30|-
CAWSVAVVAYGYTF
TGTGCCTGGAGTGTAGCGGTCGTAGCCTATGGCTACACCTTC
>-|TRBJ2-7|TRBV10-2|TRBD1
CASTWDRADEQYF
TGCGCCAGCACGTGGGACAGGGCGGACGAGCAGTACTTC
>-|TRBJ2-1|TRBV18|TRBD1
CASSPPAGGVDNEQFF
TGTGCCAGCTCACCTCCCGCAGGGGGCGTCGACAATGAGCAGTTCTTC
>-|TRBJ2-1|TRBV19|-
CASSIQGTPTNEQFF
TGTGCCAGTAGTATACAGGGTACCCCCACCAATGAGCAGTTCTTC
>-|TRBJ1-2|TRBV27|-
CASSRAGYGYTF
TGTGCCAGCAGTCGCGCGGGGTATGGCTACACCTTC
>-|TRBJ2-7|TRBV7-6|TRBD2
CASSSNRGGTYEQYF
TGTGCCAGCAGCTCCAATCGGGGGGGGACCTACGAGCAGTACTTC
>-|TRBJ2-6|TRBV4-1|TRBD2
CASSPPGGGANVLTF
TGCGCCAGCAGCCCTCCGGGAGGTGGGGCCAACGTCCTGACTTTC
>-|TRBJ2-3|TRBV6-5|TRBD1
CASSWGTGARTDTQYF
TGTGCCAGCAGTTGGGGGACAGGGGCCCGCACAGATACGCAGTATTTT
>-|TRBJ2-7|TRBV12-3/TRBV12-4|-
CASSVAGAYEQYF
TGTGCCAGCAGTGTCGCAGGGGCCTACGAGCAGTACTTC
>-|TRBJ1-5|TRBV19|-
CATTTGIGVTSQPQHF
TGTGCGACTACTACGGGGATTGGAGTAACTAGTCAGCCCCAGCATTTT
>-|TRBJ2-3|TRBV2|-
CASSDGPAWQEGTDTQYF
TGTGCCAGCAGTGATGGCCCGGCGTGGCAGGAGGGCACAGATACGCAGTATTTT
>-|TRBJ2-7|TRBV2|-
CASSGTIATGNAYEQYF
TGTGCCAGCAGTGGTACCATCGCCACAGGGAATGCCTACGAGCAGTACTTC
>-|TRBJ1-4|TRBV7-6|-
CASSLRRRNEKLFF
TGTGCCAGCAGCTTACGGCGGAGGAATGAAAAACTGTTTTTT
>-|TRBJ2-7|TRBV19|-
CASSRVVGHEQYF
TGTGCCAGTAGTCGGGTTGTCGGCCACGAGCAGTACTTC
>-|TRBJ1-1|TRBV11-2|TRBD1
CASRDREGNTEAFF
TGTGCCAGCCGGGACAGGGAAGGGAACACTGAAGCTTTCTTT
>-|TRBJ2-7|TRBV6-1|-
CASSDTGLGSYEQYF
TGTGCCAGCAGTGACACGGGGTTGGGCTCCTACGAGCAGTACTTC
>-|TRBJ1-5|TRBV30|TRBD1
CAWSSGQGNQPQHF
TGTGCCTGGAGCTCGGGACAGGGGAATCAGCCCCAGCATTTT
>-|TRBJ2-1|TRBV6-2/TRBV6-3|TRBD2
CASSRSGSKGREQFF
TGTGCCAGCAGTCGCAGCGGGAGTAAGGGAAGGGAGCAGTTCTTC
>once|TRBJ2-2|TRBV10-3|TRBD2
CAISSLADTGELFF
TGTGCCATCAGTTCTCTAGCGGACACCGGGGAGCTGTTTTTT
>-|TRBJ1-5|TRBV29-1|-
CSVIAYSNQPQHF
TGCAGCGTCATTGCCTATAGCAATCAGCCCCAGCATTTT
>-|TRBJ1-1|TRBV7-2|-
CASSPRGALSMNTEAFF
TGTGCCAGCAGCCCCCGGGGGGCACTCTCCATGAACACTGAAGCTTTCTTT
>-|TRBJ1-1|TRBV14|-
CASSPLGQLNTEAFF
TGTGCCAGCAGCCCTTTGGGACAACTGAACACTGAAGCTTTCTTT
>-|TRBJ1-4|TRBV19|-
CASSIGAGTTNEKLFF
TGTGCCAGTAGTATTGGGGCAGGAACAACTAATGAAAAACTGTTTTTT
>-|TRBJ2-1|TRBV27|TRBD2
CASSPTLAGAGQKSYNEQFF
TGTGCCAGCAGTCCTACCCTAGCGGGAGCAGGTCAAAAGTCCTACAATGAGCAGTTCTTC
>-|TRBJ2-5|TRBV30|TRBD1
CAWSVITRAGGPTQYF
TGTGCCTGGAGTGTAATAACTCGGGCAGGGGGCCCGACCCAGTACTTC
>-|TRBJ2-2|TRBV24-1|TRBD1
CATSDSLGTGAGGELFF
TGTGCCACCAGTGACTCCCTTGGGACAGGGGCAGGCGGGGAGCTGTTTTTT
>-|TRBJ1-2|TRBV30|-
CAWTPTVKNYGYTF
TGTGCCTGGACTCCTACCGTCAAGAACTATGGCTACACCTTC
>-|TRBJ2-7|TRBV5-4|-
CASSRTGSPYEQYF
TGTGCCAGCAGCCGTACAGGGTCCCCCTACGAGCAGTACTTC
>once|TRBJ2-7|TRBV20-1|TRBD1
CSASLPTGASEQYF
TGCAGTGCTAGTCTTCCGACAGGGGCTAGTGAGCAGTACTTC
>-|TRBJ2-7|TRBV6-5|-
CASSSGTMLSEQYF
TGTGCCAGCAGCTCCGGGACAATGCTTTCCGAGCAGTACTTC
>-|TRBJ1-2|TRBV4-1|-
CASSQEVGSRVIYGYTF
TGCGCCAGCAGCCAAGAGGTCGGGAGCCGCGTGATCTATGGCTACACCTTC
>-|TRBJ2-1|TRBV19|TRBD2
CASMASGFPYNEQFF
TGTGCCAGTATGGCTAGCGGTTTCCCTTACAATGAGCAGTTCTTC
>-|TRBJ2-7|TRBV3-1/TRBV3-2|TRBD2
CASRPASGISYEQYF
TGTGCCAGCAGGCCAGCTAGCGGGATCTCCTACGAGCAGTACTTC
>-|TRBJ2-2|TRBV21-1|-
CASSKGRDSYTGELFF
TGTGCCAGCAGCAAAGGACGGGACAGTTACACCGGGGAGCTGTTTTTT
>-|TRBJ2-7|TRBV7-2|TRBD2
CASSLGLAGYVYEQYF
TGTGCCAGCAGCTTAGGGCTAGCGGGATACGTCTACGAGCAGTACTTC
>few|TRBJ1-1|TRBV11-3|-
CASSLDSTMNTEAFF
TGTGCCAGCAGCTTAGACAGCACTATGAACACTGAAGCTTTCTTT
>-|TRBJ1-2|TRBV30|-
CAWSVGAGYTF
TGTGCCTGGAGTGTCGGTGCTGGCTACACCTTC
>-|TRBJ1-4|TRBV10-3|TRBD1
CAISATGEEEKLFF
TGTGCCATCAGTGCGACAGGGGAGGAAGAAAAACTGTTTTTT
>-|TRBJ2-2|TRBV5-1|TRBD1
CASSLPGTANTGELFF
TGCGCCAGCAGCTTACCCGGGACAGCGAACACCGGGGAGCTGTTTTTT
>few|TRBJ2-1|TRBV12-3/TRBV12-4|-
CAIRGLGINEQFF
TGTGCCATCAGGGGTCTAGGAATCAATGAGCAGTTCTTC
>-|TRBJ2-1|TRBV28|TRBD1
CASTSPTGGTYNEQFF
TGTGCCAGCACCTCCCCAACAGGGGGCACCTACAATGAGCAGTTCTTC